Below, 16 T cell receptor beta chains from the same sample are listed, as sequenced in a study of shared clonotypes between healthy human individuals. Clones were sequenced by immunoSEQ multiplex PCR, and TCRdb holds only the in-frame ones, with some missing. The data show about 2 million clones, 85% to 95% seen once. The source material was naive CD4+ T cells sorted from blood. As for subset: CD45RA+ positively selected. These receptors were collected from a man aged 18 to 30 in good health.

The genes are TRBV5-1 and TRBJ2-2; TRBD1 might be the D (6 bases). This CDR3 is built from 15 residues. Trimming cost V 0 bases and J 6 bases, with 12 bases left between them. Looked up from germline, CDR1 is SGHRS and CDR2 is YFSETQ. CDR3 region: CASSLEAGVPGELFF. DNA for the CDR3: TGCGCCAGCAGCTTGGAGGCAGGGGTTCCCGGGGAGCTGTTTTTT.

This rearrangement joins TRBV6-5 to TRBJ2-5; D could derive from TRBD1 or TRBD2 (5 bases each). Trimming removed 6 bases at V and 3 bases at J, with 11 bases between. The CDR3 has 13 residues. Per germline, CDR1 MNHEY and CDR2 SVGAGI. The DNA for the CDR3 is TGTGCCAGCAGGGGGACGGTGGAAGAGACCCAGTACTTC. Translating it yields CASRGTVEETQYF.

With regard to this clone: This sample includes further DNA sequences coding for the same CDR3. This chain links TRBV6-5 with TRBJ1-6; maybe TRBD1 (6 bases). The germline V gene has CDR1 MNHEY and CDR2 SVGAGI. Trimming cost V 0 bases and J 6 bases, with 9 bases left between them. This CDR3 is built from 15 residues. CDR3 nucleotides: TGTGCCAGCAGTTACTCACAGGGCGGTAATTCACCCCTCCACTTT. Translated: CASSYSQGGNSPLHF.

The chain carries TRBV28 and TRBJ1-3; a weak D match, TRBD1 (5 bases). V gave up 5 bases and J gave up 4 bases, with 18 bases separating them. The CDR3 consists of 16 residues. Germline CDR1 and CDR2: MDHEN and SYDVKM. CDR3 residues: CASSPWDSLAGNTIYF. CDR3 DNA: TGTGCCAGCAGTCCCTGGGACTCTCTGGCCGGAAACACCATATATTTT.

The chain uses TRBV18 and TRBJ2-1, with 13 bases aligning to TRBD2. Germline V gene lookup returns CDR1 KGHSH and CDR2 LQKENI. With 3 bases clipped from V and 9 bases from J, the junction kept 11 bases outside the gene matches. CDR3 length: 17 amino acids. The DNA of the CDR3 is TGTGCCAGCTCACCGCTTCAGACTAGCGGGAGGCTGGGTGAGCAGTTCTTC. Protein product: CASSPLQTSGRLGEQFF. Based on the CDR3 plus reference TRBV18 and TRBJ2-1, the full variable domain is NAGVMQNPRHLVRRRGQEARLRCSPMKGHSHVYWYRQLPEEGLKFMVYLQKENIIDESGMPKERFSAEFPKEGPSILRIQQVVRGDSAAYFCASSPLQTSGRLGEQFFGPGTRLTVL.

This chain uses TRBV28 with TRBJ1-2; TRBD1 might be the D (5 bases). Trimming shortened V by 5 bases and J by 6 bases, and 13 bases separated the two germline ends. The CDR3 has 13 residues. Germline CDR1 is MDHEN and CDR2 is SYDVKM. The CDR3 bases are TGTGCCAGCAGTCCCGGGACCACAAATGGCTACACCTTC. It yields the protein CASSPGTTNGYTF.

DNA for the CDR3: TGCAGCGTTGAAAAGATTAGCGGGACTGAAGCTTTCTTT. The encoded protein is CSVEKISGTEAFF. V gene TRBV29-1 combines with J gene TRBJ1-1; no firm D call. The germline V gene has CDR1 SQVTM and CDR2 ANQGSEA. CDR3 length: 13 amino acids. V gave up 2 bases and J gave up 5 bases, with 12 bases separating them.

The gene calls are TRBV29-1 and TRBJ2-5; the D is unclear. Germline values: CDR1 SQVTM, CDR2 ANQGSEA. This CDR3 region has 12 residues. Trimming pared 4 bases from V and 5 bases from J, leaving 11 bases between. CDR3 nucleotide sequence: TGCAGCGTTGGTAGGGCTTGGGAGACCCAGTACTTC. It codes for CSVGRAWETQYF.

J is TRBJ2-2 and V is TRBV25-1; D unresolved. V lost 6 bases, J lost 4 bases, and 18 bases lay in between. Germline V gene data show CDR1 as MGHDK and CDR2 as SYGVNS. The CDR3 spans 16 residues. The CDR3: CASSQLSPISTGELFF. The CDR3 DNA follows: TGTGCCAGCAGCCAACTAAGCCCTATTTCCACCGGGGAGCTGTTTTTT.

The rearrangement uses TRBV7-2 and TRBJ2-1; TRBD1 matches at 8 bases. The J segment lost 1 base and the V segment lost 5 bases, leaving 7 bases of the junction unmatched. The CDR3 loop spans 16 amino acids. The V gene's germline CDR1 is SGHTA and CDR2 FQGNSA. CDR3 region: CASSIPGTGSYNEQFF. In DNA form, the CDR3 reads TGTGCCAGCAGCATTCCCGGGACAGGTTCCTACAATGAGCAGTTCTTC.

A few counts support this clone. This chain uses TRBV27 with TRBJ1-6; TRBD1 matches at 10 bases. The V and J ends lost 3 bases and 7 bases, in that order; junction bases with no gene match: 6. Germline CDR1 MNHEY, CDR2 SMNVEV (reference sequence). The CDR3 contains 16 residues. CDR3 nucleotides: TGTGCCAGCAGTTTTGATGCGGGACAGGGGAATTCACCCCTCCACTTT. Translated: CASSFDAGQGNSPLHF.

V usage is TRBV6-1 and J usage is TRBJ1-1; D is uncertain. This CDR3 is 15 amino acids long. Trimming removed 1 base at V and 5 bases at J, with 14 bases between. Germline V gives CDR1 MNHNS, CDR2 SASEGT. CDR3 sequence: CASSEGSAPRTEAFF. CDR3 DNA: TGTGCCAGCAGTGAAGGTTCGGCCCCGAGGACTGAAGCTTTCTTT.

The chain is built from TRBV11-2 and TRBJ2-3; D is undetermined. Trimming took 0 bases from V and 0 from J, leaving 7 bases between them. The CDR3 spans 15 residues. Looked up from germline, CDR1 is SGHAT and CDR2 is FQNNGV. The CDR3 region is CASSLDPVSTDTQYF. For the CDR3, the DNA is TGTGCCAGCAGCTTAGATCCGGTTAGCACAGATACGCAGTATTTT. Using reference TRBV11-2 and TRBJ2-3 for the parts outside the CDR3, the full variable domain is EAGVAQSPRYKIIEKRQSVAFWCNPISGHATLYWYQQILGQGPKLLIQFQNNGVVDDSQLPKDRFSAERLKGVDSTLKIQPAKLEDSAVYLCASSLDPVSTDTQYFGPGTRLTVL.

The V gene is TRBV10-1, the J gene TRBJ1-6, with D unresolved. V was shortened by 3 bases and J by 3 bases, with 3 bases between the two germline ends. The CDR3 has 13 amino acids. Germline V gene sequence: CDR1 WNHNN, CDR2 SYGVQD (reference sequence). The DNA for the CDR3 is TGCGCCAGCAGTGACAACTATAATTCACCCCTCCACTTT. It specifies CASSDNYNSPLHF.

This chain connects TRBV7-9 to TRBJ2-3; TRBD2 matches at 11 bases. Germline assignment: CDR1 SEHNR and CDR2 FQNEAQ (reference sequence). This CDR3 region has 15 residues. V trimming: 8 bases; J trimming: 1 base; junction bases outside the gene matches: 5. Written as DNA, the CDR3 is TGTGCCAGCCGCCCGGGACTAGCGGGCACAGATACGCAGTATTTT. It codes for CASRPGLAGTDTQYF.

V usage is TRBV28 and J usage is TRBJ2-6; 9 positions agree with TRBD1. CDR3 length equals 17 residues. With 5 bases clipped from V and 0 bases from J, the junction kept 5 bases outside the gene matches. Germline V gene data show CDR1 as MDHEN and CDR2 as SYDVKM. The CDR3 DNA reads as TGTGCCAGCAGTCGGACAGGGGCGGGCTCTGGGGCCAACGTCCTGACTTTC. This gives the protein CASSRTGAGSGANVLTF.